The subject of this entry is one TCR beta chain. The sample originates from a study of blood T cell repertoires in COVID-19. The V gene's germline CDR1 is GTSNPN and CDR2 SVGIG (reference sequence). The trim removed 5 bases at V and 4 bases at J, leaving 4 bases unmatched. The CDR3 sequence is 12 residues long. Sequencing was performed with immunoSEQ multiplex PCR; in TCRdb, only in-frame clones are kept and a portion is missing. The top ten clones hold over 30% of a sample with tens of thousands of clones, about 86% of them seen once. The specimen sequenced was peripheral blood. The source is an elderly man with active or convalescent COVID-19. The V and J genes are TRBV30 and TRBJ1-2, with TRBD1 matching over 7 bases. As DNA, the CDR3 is TGTGCCTGGGAGGGGGCGGCCTATGGCTACACCTTC. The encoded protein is CAWEGAAYGYTF.